The 14 T cell receptor beta chains below come from one sample, sequenced in a study of blood T cells in healthy people across ages. Next came a second PCR, run for about 6 to 11 cycles, which used a sample-barcoded 5' primer along with a J-beta primer mix. TCRdb reanalysed the 5' RACE reads using MiXCR and keeps one entry per CDR3 protein. The table records 1.6 million or so distinct CDR3 sequences, about 31% of them present only once. The sample was blood. These receptors were obtained from a woman under 40 in good health.

This clonotype was observed a handful of times. The junction differs from germline at one of its ends, possibly a read error. This chain connects TRBV27 to TRBJ2-7; D is perhaps TRBD1 (5 bases). CDR1 MNHEY and CDR2 SMNVEV come from the germline V gene (reference sequence). This CDR3 has 13 amino acids. The CDR3 nucleotides read TGTGCCAGCGGTTTCAGGGATCAGAGGGAGCAGTACTTC. It translates to CASGFRDQREQYF.

The chain carries TRBV12-5 and TRBJ1-1; D is possibly TRBD1 (6 bases). Between the trimmed V and J ends, which lost 9 bases and 3 bases, there was a span of 14 bases. This CDR3 contains 13 residues. From germline, CDR1 is LGHNT and CDR2 FRNRAP. The CDR3 region has the DNA TGTGCTAGCCAGGTGGAGGGGGACACTGAAGCTTTCTTT. Translated: CASQVEGDTEAFF. The entire variable domain, with the rest obtained from reference TRBV12-5 and TRBJ1-1, is as follows: DARVTQTPRHKVTEMGQEVTMRCQPILGHNTVFWYRQTMMQGLELLAYFRNRAPLDDSGMPKDRFSAEMPDATLATLKIQPSEPRDSAVYFCASQVEGDTEAFFGQGTRLTVV.

V gene TRBV20-1 combines with J gene TRBJ2-2; no definite D call. Germline V lookup: CDR1 DFQATT, CDR2 SNEGSKA (reference sequence). This CDR3 contains 12 residues. V gave up 3 bases and J gave up 1 base, with 3 bases separating them. The CDR3 sequence is CSASQNTGELFF. CDR3 in DNA: TGCAGTGCTAGCCAGAACACCGGGGAGCTGTTTTTT.

Of note for this clonotype: A clone one base away is much larger, so this may be a read error. The chain links TRBV7-3 to TRBJ2-3; 8 nucleotides match TRBD2. Germline values: CDR1 SGHTA, CDR2 FQGTGA. This CDR3 has 14 residues. The ends lost 5 bases at V and 1 base at J; junction bases unmatched: 2. CDR3 residues: CASSGSGGTDTQYF. The CDR3 DNA reads as TGTGCCAGCAGCGGTAGCGGGGGCACAGATACGCAGTATTTT.

The gene calls are TRBV3-1 and TRBJ2-5; D remains unclear. Trimming removed 1 base from V and 9 bases from J, with 12 bases in between. The CDR3 is 13 amino acids. Germline V lookup: CDR1 LGHDT, CDR2 YNNKEL (reference sequence). The CDR3 sequence is CASSQGTGGAQYF. The CDR3 DNA sequence: TGTGCCAGCAGCCAAGGCACCGGTGGGGCCCAGTACTTC.

CDR3 region: CASSYSVLSTGEQYF. CDR3 nucleotides: TGTGCCAGCAGTTACTCGGTACTCAGTACGGGGGAGCAGTACTTC. The chain is built from TRBV6-5 and TRBJ2-7; perhaps TRBD2 as D (5 bases). Germline values: CDR1 MNHEY, CDR2 SVGAGI. The CDR3 sequence is 15 residues long. Between the trimmed V and J ends, which lost 0 bases and 7 bases, there was a span of 16 bases.

The J gene is TRBJ2-3, the V gene TRBV12-3 or TRBV12-4; 11 positions match TRBD2. The CDR3 covers 18 residues. Germline trimming cut 3 bases from V and 2 bases from J; bases unmatched to any gene: 10. In DNA form, the CDR3 reads TGTGCCAGCAGTTTCCCTAAAGGACTAGCGGGTGTCACAGATACGCAGTATTTT. This codes for CASSFPKGLAGVTDTQYF.

The chain joins TRBV7-9 to TRBJ2-3, with a possible D match to TRBD2 (5 bases). Trimming left V 3 bases short and J 0 bases short, with 16 bases between. This CDR3 has 17 residues. In germline, CDR1 is SEHNR, CDR2 FQNEAQ (reference sequence). The CDR3 region has the DNA TGTGCCAGCAGCTTTTTCCGGGGAAGGGCTAGCACAGATACGCAGTATTTT. Translating gives CASSFFRGRASTDTQYF.

This chain uses TRBV12-3 or TRBV12-4 with TRBJ2-1; D possibly uses TRBD1 or TRBD2 (5 bases each). The CDR3 is made up of 14 amino acids. V was pared by 5 bases and J by 5 bases, with 13 bases between. CDR3 amino acids: CASSTGAANNEQFF. The CDR3, as DNA: TGTGCCAGCAGTACCGGGGCAGCTAACAATGAGCAGTTCTTC.

As for this clonotype: In this CDR3 the conserved last residue, phenylalanine or tryptophan, is missing, so a read error is likely. CDR3: CASSLYAGTGALGANVLTY. The CDR3 nucleotides are TGCGCCAGCAGCTTGTATGCTGGGACAGGGGCTCTTGGGGCCAACGTCCTGACTTAC. The chain combines TRBV5-1 with TRBJ2-6; 10 positions agree with TRBD1. Germline CDR1 is SGHRS and CDR2 is YFSETQ. The CDR3 sequence is 19 residues long. V dropped 1 base and J dropped 3; count of bases not matched to a gene: 10.

The genes are TRBV13 and TRBJ1-1; D unresolved. Germline V gene data show CDR1 as PRHDT and CDR2 as FYEKMQ (reference sequence). The CDR3 is 15 amino acids. V was cut by 5 bases and J by 0 bases, with 13 bases left in between. The CDR3 DNA sequence: TGTGCCAGCAGCCCTAGAAGTCGGTTGAACACTGAAGCTTTCTTT. Translation: CASSPRSRLNTEAFF.

This clonotype was detected only a few times. This chain joins TRBV2 and TRBJ2-5; perhaps D is TRBD1 or TRBD2 (5 bases each). This CDR3 region has 16 residues. The V end lost 1 base, the J end lost 1 base, and 13 bases lay between the germline ends. CDR1 and CDR2 from the germline V gene are SNHLY and FYNNEI. The CDR3 nucleotides read TGTGCCAGCAGTGAAGATTGGGGTGGGGGCCAAGAGACCCAGTACTTC. This gives the protein CASSEDWGGGQETQYF.

The genes are TRBV11-2 and TRBJ2-3; no definite D call. The germline V gene has CDR1 SGHAT and CDR2 FQNNGV. The V and J ends lost 3 bases and 3 bases respectively, with 10 bases between them. This CDR3 spans 14 amino acids. CDR3 in DNA: TGTGCCAGCAGCTTCTTCCCGACTACAGATACGCAGTATTTT. Its translation is CASSFFPTTDTQYF.

This clonotype has at least ten counts. V gene TRBV12-3 or TRBV12-4 combines with J gene TRBJ2-2; D possibly corresponds to TRBD1 (5 bases). V lost 5 bases, J lost 0 bases, and 7 bases lay in between. This CDR3 contains 14 residues. CDR3: CASSPRANTGELFF. The CDR3 DNA reads as TGTGCCAGCAGTCCCAGGGCGAACACCGGGGAGCTGTTTTTT.